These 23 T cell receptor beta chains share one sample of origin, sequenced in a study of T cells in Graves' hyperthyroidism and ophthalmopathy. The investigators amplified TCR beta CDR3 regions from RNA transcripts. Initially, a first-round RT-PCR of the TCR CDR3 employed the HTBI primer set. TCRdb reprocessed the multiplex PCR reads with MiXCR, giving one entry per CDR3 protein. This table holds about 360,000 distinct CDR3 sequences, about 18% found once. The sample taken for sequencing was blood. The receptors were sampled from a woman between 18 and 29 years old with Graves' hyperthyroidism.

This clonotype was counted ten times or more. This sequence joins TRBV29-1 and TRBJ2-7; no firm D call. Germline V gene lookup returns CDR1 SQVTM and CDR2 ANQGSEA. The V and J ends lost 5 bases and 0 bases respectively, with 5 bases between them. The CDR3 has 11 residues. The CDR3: CSVFISYEQYF. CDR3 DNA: TGCAGCGTTTTTATCTCCTACGAGCAGTACTTC.

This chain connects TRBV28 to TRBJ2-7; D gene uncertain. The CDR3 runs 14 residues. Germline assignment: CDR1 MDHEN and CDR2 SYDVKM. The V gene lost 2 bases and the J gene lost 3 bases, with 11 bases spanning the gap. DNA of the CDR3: TGTGCCAGCAGTTTAGGTATATACAGCTACGAGCAGTACTTC. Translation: CASSLGIYSYEQYF.

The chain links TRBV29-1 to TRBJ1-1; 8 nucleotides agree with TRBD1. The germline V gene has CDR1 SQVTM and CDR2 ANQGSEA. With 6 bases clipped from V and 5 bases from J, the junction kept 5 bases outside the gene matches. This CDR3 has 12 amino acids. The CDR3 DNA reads TGCAGCGTGGTACAGGGGGGGACTGAAGCTTTCTTT. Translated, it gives CSVVQGGTEAFF.

The CDR3 spells CASSPAGQWAYEQYF. The CDR3 DNA is TGTGCCAGCAGTCCCGCCGGACAGTGGGCCTACGAGCAGTACTTC. The chain combines TRBV6-1 with TRBJ2-7, with a weak D call TRBD1 (6 bases). V lost 5 bases, J lost 2 bases, and 16 bases lay in between. Germline CDR1 MNHNS, CDR2 SASEGT. The CDR3 has 15 residues.

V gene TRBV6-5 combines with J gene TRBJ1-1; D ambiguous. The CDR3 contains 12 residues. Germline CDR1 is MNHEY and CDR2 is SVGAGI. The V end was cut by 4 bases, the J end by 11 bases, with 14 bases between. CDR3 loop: CASSFAREAAFF. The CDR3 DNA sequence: TGTGCCAGCAGTTTCGCCCGGGAGGCGGCTTTCTTT.

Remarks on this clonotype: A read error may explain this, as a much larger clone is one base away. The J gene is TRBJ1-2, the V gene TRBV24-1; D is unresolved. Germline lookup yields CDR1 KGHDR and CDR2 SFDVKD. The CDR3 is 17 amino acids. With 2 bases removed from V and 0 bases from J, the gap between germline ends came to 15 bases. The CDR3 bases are TGTGCCACCAGTGATTCTTACAGCGCTCGTTCTAACTATGGCTACACCTTC. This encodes CATSDSYSARSNYGYTF.

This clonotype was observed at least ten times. The CDR3 here is CASQGGDEAFF. DNA for the CDR3: TGTGCCAGCCAAGGGGGGGATGAAGCTTTCTTT. V and J are TRBV2 and TRBJ1-1; D is possibly TRBD1 (6 bases). V lost 8 bases and J lost 7, with 11 bases in between. Germline V gene data show CDR1 as SNHLY and CDR2 as FYNNEI. The CDR3 runs 11 residues.

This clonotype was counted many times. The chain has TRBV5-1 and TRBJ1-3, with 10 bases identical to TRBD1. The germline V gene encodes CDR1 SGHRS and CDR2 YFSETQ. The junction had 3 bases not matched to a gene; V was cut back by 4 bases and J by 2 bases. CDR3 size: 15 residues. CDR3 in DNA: TGCGCCAGCAGCACCGGGACAGGGGCTGGAAACACCATATATTTT. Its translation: CASSTGTGAGNTIYF. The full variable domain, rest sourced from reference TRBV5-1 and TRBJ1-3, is KAGVTQTPRYLIKTRGQQVTLSCSPISGHRSVSWYQQTPGQGLQFLFEYFSETQRNKGNFPGRFSGRQFSNSRSEMNVSTLELGDSALYLCASSTGTGAGNTIYFGEGSWLTVV.

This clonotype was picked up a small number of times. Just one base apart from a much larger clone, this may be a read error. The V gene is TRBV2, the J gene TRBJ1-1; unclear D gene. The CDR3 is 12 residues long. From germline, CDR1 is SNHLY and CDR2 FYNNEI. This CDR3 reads CVSHPTPAEAFF. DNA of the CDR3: TGTGTCAGCCACCCGACTCCAGCTGAAGCTTTCTTT.

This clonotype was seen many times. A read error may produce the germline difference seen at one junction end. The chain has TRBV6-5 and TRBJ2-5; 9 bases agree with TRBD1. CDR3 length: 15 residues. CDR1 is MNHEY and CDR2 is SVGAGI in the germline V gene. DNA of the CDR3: TGTGCCAGCGGTTACGGGACAGGGTACCAAGAGACCCAGTACTTC. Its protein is CASGYGTGYQETQYF.

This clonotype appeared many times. As DNA, the CDR3 is TGCGCCAGCAGCAAGACAGGGAATCAAGAGACCCAGTACTTC. Encoded protein: CASSKTGNQETQYF. J is TRBJ2-5 and V is TRBV5-1, with 7 bases identical to TRBD1. J was trimmed by 2 bases and V by 4 bases; bases with no gene match: 5. In germline, CDR1 is SGHRS, CDR2 YFSETQ. There are 14 residues in the CDR3. The variable domain in full, with the rest retrieved from reference TRBV5-1 and TRBJ2-5, is KAGVTQTPRYLIKTRGQQVTLSCSPISGHRSVSWYQQTPGQGLQFLFEYFSETQRNKGNFPGRFSGRQFSNSRSEMNVSTLELGDSALYLCASSKTGNQETQYFGPGTRLLVL.

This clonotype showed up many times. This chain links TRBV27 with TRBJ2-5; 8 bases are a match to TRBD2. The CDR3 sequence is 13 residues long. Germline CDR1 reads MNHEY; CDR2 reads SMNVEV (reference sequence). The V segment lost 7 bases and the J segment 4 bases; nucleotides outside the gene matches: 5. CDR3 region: CASNRGGRETQYF. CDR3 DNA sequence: TGTGCCAGCAATCGCGGGGGGCGAGAGACCCAGTACTTC.

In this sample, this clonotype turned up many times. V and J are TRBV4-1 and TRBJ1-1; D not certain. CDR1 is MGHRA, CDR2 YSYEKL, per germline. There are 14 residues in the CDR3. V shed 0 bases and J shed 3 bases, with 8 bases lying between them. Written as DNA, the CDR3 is TGCGCCAGCAGCCAAGAATGGCGGGACACTGAAGCTTTCTTT. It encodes CASSQEWRDTEAFF.

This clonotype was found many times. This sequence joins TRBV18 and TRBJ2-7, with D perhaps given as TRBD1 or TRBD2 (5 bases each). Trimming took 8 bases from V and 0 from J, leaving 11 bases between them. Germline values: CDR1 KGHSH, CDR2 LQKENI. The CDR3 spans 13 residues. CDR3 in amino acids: CASSPGTSYEQYF. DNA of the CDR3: TGTGCCAGCAGCCCCGGGACCTCCTACGAGCAGTACTTC.

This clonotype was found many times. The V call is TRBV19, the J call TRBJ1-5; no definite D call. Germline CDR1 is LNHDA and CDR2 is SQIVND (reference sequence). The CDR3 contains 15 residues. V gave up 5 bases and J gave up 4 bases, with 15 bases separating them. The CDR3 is CASSPWAVSNQPQHF. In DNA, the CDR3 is TGTGCCAGTAGTCCCTGGGCGGTTAGTAATCAGCCCCAGCATTTT.

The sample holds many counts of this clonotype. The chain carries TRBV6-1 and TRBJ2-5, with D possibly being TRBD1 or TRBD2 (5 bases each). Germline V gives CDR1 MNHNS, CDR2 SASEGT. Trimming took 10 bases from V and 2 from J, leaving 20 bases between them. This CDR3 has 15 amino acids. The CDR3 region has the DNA TGTGCCACCTCTCCGGGGACCCACTCTCAAGAGACCCAGTACTTC. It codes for CATSPGTHSQETQYF.

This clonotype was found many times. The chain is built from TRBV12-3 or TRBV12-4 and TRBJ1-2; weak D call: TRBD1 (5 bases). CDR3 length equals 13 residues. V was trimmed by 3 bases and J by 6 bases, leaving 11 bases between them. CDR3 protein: CASSFLGHDGYTF. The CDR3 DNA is TGTGCCAGCAGTTTTTTGGGGCACGATGGCTACACCTTC.

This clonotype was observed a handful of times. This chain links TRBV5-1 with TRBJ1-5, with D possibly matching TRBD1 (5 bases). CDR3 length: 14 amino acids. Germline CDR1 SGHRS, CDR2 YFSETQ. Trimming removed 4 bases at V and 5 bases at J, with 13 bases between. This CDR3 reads CASSPLGQDQPQHF. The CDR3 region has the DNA TGCGCCAGCAGCCCCCTGGGGCAGGATCAGCCCCAGCATTTT.

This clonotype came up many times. This CDR3 is CASSVGPGLEGNTIYF. The CDR3 region has the DNA TGTGCCAGCAGCGTGGGCCCCGGCCTGGAGGGAAACACCATATATTTT. J is TRBJ1-3 and V is TRBV9; D not certain. This CDR3 spans 16 amino acids. Trimming removed 2 bases at V and 4 bases at J, with 16 bases between. Per germline, CDR1 SGDLS and CDR2 YYNGEE.

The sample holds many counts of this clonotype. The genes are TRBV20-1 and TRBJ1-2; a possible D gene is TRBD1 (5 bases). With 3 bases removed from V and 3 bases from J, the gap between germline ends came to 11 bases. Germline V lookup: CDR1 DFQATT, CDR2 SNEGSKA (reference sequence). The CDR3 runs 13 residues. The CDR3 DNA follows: TGCAGTGCTAGTGCAGGGTGGGACTATGGCTACACCTTC. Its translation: CSASAGWDYGYTF.

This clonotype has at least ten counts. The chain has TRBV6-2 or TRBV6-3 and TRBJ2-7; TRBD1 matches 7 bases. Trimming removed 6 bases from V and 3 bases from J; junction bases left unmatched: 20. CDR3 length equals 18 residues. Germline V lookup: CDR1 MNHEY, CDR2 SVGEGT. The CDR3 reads CASRTRGQLGVALYEQYF. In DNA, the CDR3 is TGTGCCAGCAGAACGAGGGGGCAATTAGGGGTCGCTCTCTACGAGCAGTACTTC.

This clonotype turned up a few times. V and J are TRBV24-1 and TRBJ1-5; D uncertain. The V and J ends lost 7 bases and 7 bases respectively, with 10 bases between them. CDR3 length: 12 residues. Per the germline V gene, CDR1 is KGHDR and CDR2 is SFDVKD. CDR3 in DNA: TGTGCCACCAGCCGCGGGCTCCAGCCCCAGCATTTT. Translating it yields CATSRGLQPQHF.

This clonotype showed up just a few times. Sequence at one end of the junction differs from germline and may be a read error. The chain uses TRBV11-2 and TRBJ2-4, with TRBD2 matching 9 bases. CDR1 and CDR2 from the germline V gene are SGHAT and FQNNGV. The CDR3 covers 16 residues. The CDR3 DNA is TGTGCCAGCAGCTTAGGTAGCGGGGGAACCAAAAACATTAAGTACTTC. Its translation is CASSLGSGGTKNIKYF.